The 9 T cell receptor beta chains given below trace back to one sample, sequenced in a study of blood T cell repertoires in COVID-19. Measured with immunoSEQ multiplex PCR; TCRdb has only the in-frame clones, and not every one. The data hold about 350,000 clones, with roughly 87% observed a single time. Specimen: PBMCs or T cells enriched from blood (not recorded which). These TCRs come from a woman aged 30 to 39 who had recovered from COVID-19.

In this sample, this clone turned up a few times. The gene calls are TRBV6-5 and TRBJ1-4; 7 nucleotides line up with TRBD1. The CDR3 totals 12 residues. Germline V lookup: CDR1 MNHEY, CDR2 SVGAGI. V was pared by 6 bases and J by 15 bases, with 10 bases of the junction left unmatched. The CDR3 here is CASRILGGWMFF. CDR3 DNA sequence: TGTGCCAGCAGAATATTAGGGGGCTGGATGTTTTTT.

The rearrangement links TRBV29-1 to TRBJ1-1; tentative D call: TRBD1 (5 bases). Trimming stripped 6 bases from V and 4 bases from J, with 18 bases between. The CDR3 spans 14 residues. Germline values: CDR1 SQVTM, CDR2 ANQGSEA. Here the CDR3 reads CSVRDDRPGTEAFF. In DNA form, the CDR3 reads TGCAGCGTCCGAGACGACAGACCTGGCACTGAAGCTTTCTTT.

The chain links TRBV23-1 to TRBJ2-7; TRBD1 is a possible D gene (6 bases). TRBV23-1 is noted as an ORF with a role that remains uncertain. V lost 2 bases to trimming and J lost 2 bases, with 13 bases between them. This CDR3 is built from 15 residues. CDR3 bases: TGCGCCAGCAGTCAACCCGGGACACTACCCTACGAGCAGTACTTC. Translating gives CASSQPGTLPYEQYF.

The chain employs TRBV9 and TRBJ1-2; the D is unclear. The CDR3 sequence is 14 residues long. V shed 4 bases and J shed 3 bases, with 13 bases lying between them. The germline CDR1 and CDR2 sequences are SGDLS and YYNGEE. The CDR3 region has the DNA TGTGCCAGCAGCTCGAGAGGTCAAGACTATGGCTACACCTTC. Its translation: CASSSRGQDYGYTF.

V usage is TRBV28 and J usage is TRBJ1-2; the D is unclear. Trimming took 3 bases from V and 7 from J, leaving 12 bases between them. Per the germline V gene, CDR1 is MDHEN and CDR2 is SYDVKM. This CDR3 has 13 residues. DNA for the CDR3: TGTGCCAGCAGTTTGCCCGGCCCAGGTGGCTACACCTTC. Encoded protein: CASSLPGPGGYTF.

The chain carries TRBV7-9 and TRBJ2-1, with 13 bases that match TRBD2. Germline CDR1 and CDR2: SEHNR and FQNEAQ (reference sequence). V trimming: 3 bases; J trimming: 7 bases; junction bases outside the gene matches: 6. This CDR3 is built from 16 residues. The CDR3 here is CASSFRLAGGGNEQFF. The CDR3 DNA follows: TGTGCCAGCAGCTTCCGACTAGCGGGGGGTGGGAATGAGCAGTTCTTC.

The genes are TRBV15 and TRBJ2-1, with TRBD2 identical over 10 bases. CDR1 and CDR2 (germline): LNHNV, YYDKDF (reference sequence). The CDR3 contains 15 residues. V trimming: 0 bases; J trimming: 8 bases; junction bases outside the gene matches: 4. CDR3 nucleotides: TGTGCCACCAGCAGAGACCGGCTAGCGGGGGATGAGCAGTTCTTC. As protein: CATSRDRLAGDEQFF. Full variable domain (outside the CDR3, taken from reference TRBV15 and TRBJ2-1): DAMVIQNPRYQVTQFGKPVTLSCSQTLNHNVMYWYQQKSSQAPKLLFHYYDKDFNNEADTPDNFQSRRPNTSFCFLDIRSPGLGDTAMYLCATSRDRLAGDEQFFGPGTRLTVL.

V and J are TRBV6-4 and TRBJ2-7; 10 bases map to TRBD1. The V and J ends lost 0 bases and 6 bases, in that order; junction bases with no gene match: 5. This CDR3 is built from 15 residues. The germline V gene has CDR1 MRHNA and CDR2 SNTAGT. CDR3 sequence reads: CASSDSLTGGGEQYF. The CDR3 nucleotides are TGTGCCAGCAGTGACTCCTTGACAGGGGGCGGCGAGCAGTACTTC.

In DNA form, the CDR3 reads TGTGCAAGTCGCTTAGTGGGGTATTGCAAACCGGGACACCAGAACACTGAAGCTTTCTTT. It encodes CASRLVGYCKPGHQNTEAFF. The J gene is TRBJ1-1, the V gene TRBV12-2; the table assigns TRBD1, which was not confirmed against the DNA. TRBV12-2 constitutes a pseudogene. This CDR3 has 20 residues.